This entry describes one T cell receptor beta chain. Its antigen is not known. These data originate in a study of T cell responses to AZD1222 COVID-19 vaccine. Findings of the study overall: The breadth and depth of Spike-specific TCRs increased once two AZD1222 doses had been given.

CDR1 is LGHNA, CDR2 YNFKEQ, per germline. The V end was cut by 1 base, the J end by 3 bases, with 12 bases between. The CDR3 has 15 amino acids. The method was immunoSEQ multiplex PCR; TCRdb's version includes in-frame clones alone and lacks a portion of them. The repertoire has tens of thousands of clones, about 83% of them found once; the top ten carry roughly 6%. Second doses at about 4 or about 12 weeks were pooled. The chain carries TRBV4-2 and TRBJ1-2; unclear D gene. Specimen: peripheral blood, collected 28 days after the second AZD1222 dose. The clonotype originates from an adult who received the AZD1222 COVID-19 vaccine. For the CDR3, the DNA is TGTGCCAGCAGCCAAGGAGATGGCTTGGACTATGGCTACACCTTC. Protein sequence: CASSQGDGLDYGYTF.